Following are 10 T cell receptor beta chains from one sample sequenced in a study of blood T cells in healthy people across ages. A sample-barcoded 5' primer and a J-beta primer mix were used in a second PCR of roughly 6 to 11 cycles. TCRdb reanalysed the 5' RACE reads using MiXCR and keeps one entry per CDR3 protein. The data show some 1.4 million distinct CDR3 sequences, roughly 40% seen once. Sequencing used blood. These receptors all come from a woman in her late teens or twenties in good health.

This clonotype has a handful of counts. This rearrangement joins TRBV7-2 to TRBJ2-7; 10 bases agree with TRBD1. The CDR3 is made up of 15 amino acids. The germline CDR1 and CDR2 sequences are SGHTA and FQGNSA. J was trimmed by 4 bases and V by 0 bases; bases with no gene match: 3. In DNA form, the CDR3 reads TGTGCCAGCAGCTTAGCGGACAGGGGGAAATACGAGCAGTACTTC. This gives the protein CASSLADRGKYEQYF.

V usage is TRBV11-2 and J usage is TRBJ2-7; D not resolved. The CDR3 has 14 amino acids. The germline V gene encodes CDR1 SGHAT and CDR2 FQNNGV. Between the trimmed V and J ends, which lost 5 bases and 3 bases, there was a span of 14 bases. In DNA, the CDR3 is TGTGCCAGCAGCCCGAGTGTAGGGCACTACGAGCAGTACTTC. Amino acid sequence: CASSPSVGHYEQYF.

This clonotype was observed a few times. The genes are TRBV20-1 and TRBJ2-3; TRBD2 agrees at 12 bases. In germline, CDR1 is DFQATT, CDR2 SNEGSKA (reference sequence). Losses at the gene ends were 2 bases for V and 5 bases for J; bases not matched to a gene: 5. The CDR3 loop spans 15 amino acids. The CDR3: CSARPTSGRVDTQYF. CDR3 in DNA: TGCAGTGCTAGACCGACTAGCGGGAGAGTAGATACGCAGTATTTT.

The chain employs TRBV4-1 and TRBJ1-2, with 7 bases that match TRBD1. The CDR3 sequence is 16 residues long. Germline trimming cut 0 bases from V and 3 bases from J; bases unmatched to any gene: 7. The germline V gene has CDR1 MGHRA and CDR2 YSYEKL. The CDR3 reads CASSQDATGLDYGYTF. CDR3 coding DNA: TGCGCCAGCAGCCAAGATGCGACAGGGCTCGACTATGGCTACACCTTC.

The V gene is TRBV10-3, the J gene TRBJ1-2, with a tentative D call TRBD1 (5 bases). Trimming left V 0 bases short and J 4 bases short, with 12 bases between. The CDR3 is 15 amino acids. Germline V gene lookup returns CDR1 ENHRY and CDR2 SYGVKD. The CDR3 coding sequence is TGTGCCATCAGTGAGTCGACCGGGGCTGGCTATGGCTACACCTTC. Amino acid sequence: CAISESTGAGYGYTF.

The J gene is TRBJ1-2, the V gene TRBV21-1. TRBV21-1 is a pseudogene segment. The CDR3 runs 14 residues. The CDR3 nucleotides read TGTGCCAGCACCTTCGGACCGGTGCACTATGGCTACACCTTC. This codes for CASTFGPVHYGYTF.

The CDR3 coding sequence is TGCAGCGTTGTAGCCAGGGAAAGAGGCGAGCAGTACTTC. Its protein is CSVVARERGEQYF. The chain recombines TRBV29-1 with TRBJ2-5, with a tentative D call TRBD1 (5 bases). Gene TRBJ2-7 matches the end of the DNA better, so the J call may be wrong. The CDR3 contains 13 residues. Germline V lookup: CDR1 SQVTM, CDR2 ANQGSEA.

Remarks on this clonotype: An end of the junction differs from the germline gene, which may be a read error. The chain joins TRBV11-2 to TRBJ1-3; weak D call: TRBD1 (6 bases). The length of the CDR3 is 15 residues. From germline, CDR1 is SGHAT and CDR2 FQNNGV. CDR3 residues: CASSLAQGPGNTIYF. Written as DNA, the CDR3 is TGTGCCAGCAGCTTAGCACAGGGCCCTGGAAACACTATATATTTT.

This clonotype was recorded a few times. This chain links TRBV5-1 with TRBJ2-1; 10 bases fit TRBD2. CDR3 size: 16 residues. Germline V lookup: CDR1 SGHRS, CDR2 YFSETQ. V lost 3 bases to trimming and J lost 5 bases; unmatched junction nucleotides: 8. The CDR3 region has the DNA TGCGCCAGCAGCTCGGAAACTAGCGGGGTAAACAATGAGCAGTTCTTC. Amino acids: CASSSETSGVNNEQFF.

Many counts were recorded for this clonotype. The chain uses TRBV6-5 and TRBJ2-1, with TRBD1 matching over 7 bases. Germline V gives CDR1 MNHEY, CDR2 SVGAGI. The CDR3 spans 16 residues. After removal of 8 bases from V and 5 bases from J, the junction contained 15 bases not matched to a gene. The CDR3 sequence: CASEAPTGTDNNEQFF. For the CDR3, the DNA is TGTGCCAGCGAAGCTCCGACCGGGACAGATAACAATGAGCAGTTCTTC.